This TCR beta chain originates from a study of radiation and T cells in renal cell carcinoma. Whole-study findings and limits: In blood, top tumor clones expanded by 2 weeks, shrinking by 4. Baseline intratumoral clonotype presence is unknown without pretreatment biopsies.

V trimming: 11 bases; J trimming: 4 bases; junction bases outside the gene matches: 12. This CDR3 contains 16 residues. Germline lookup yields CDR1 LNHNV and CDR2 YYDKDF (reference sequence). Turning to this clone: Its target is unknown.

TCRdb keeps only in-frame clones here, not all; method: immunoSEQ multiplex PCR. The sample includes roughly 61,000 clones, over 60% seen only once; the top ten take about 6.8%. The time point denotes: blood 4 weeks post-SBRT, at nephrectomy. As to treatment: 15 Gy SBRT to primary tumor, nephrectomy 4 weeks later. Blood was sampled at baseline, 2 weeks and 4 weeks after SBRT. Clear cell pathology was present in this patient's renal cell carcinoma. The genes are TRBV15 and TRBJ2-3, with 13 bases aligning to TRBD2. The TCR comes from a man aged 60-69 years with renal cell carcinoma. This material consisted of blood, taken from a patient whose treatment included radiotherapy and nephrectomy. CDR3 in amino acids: CAAGLAGVDRADTQYF. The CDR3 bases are TGTGCCGCTGGACTAGCGGGGGTGGATCGGGCAGATACGCAGTATTTT.